Shown below are 31 T cell receptor beta chains from a single sample sequenced in a study of blood T cell repertoires in COVID-19. Sequencing used immunoSEQ multiplex PCR; TCRdb keeps in-frame clones, though not all of them. The repertoire includes roughly 350,000 clones, 85% of them detected once, and 3.5% to 4% sits in the top ten. Sequenced input: peripheral blood. The receptors were gathered from a woman under 30 with acute or convalescent COVID-19.

The gene calls are TRBV15 and TRBJ2-7; D is undetermined. Germline V gene sequence: CDR1 LNHNV, CDR2 YYDKDF (reference sequence). This CDR3 comprises 13 residues. Deletions cut 0 bases from V and 1 base from J, with 4 bases between. The CDR3, as DNA: TGTGCCACCAGCAGAGAACATTCCTACGAGCAGTACTTC. Translating it yields CATSREHSYEQYF. Full variable domain (remainder filled in from reference TRBV15 and TRBJ2-7): DAMVIQNPRYQVTQFGKPVTLSCSQTLNHNVMYWYQQKSSQAPKLLFHYYDKDFNNEADTPDNFQSRRPNTSFCFLDIRSPGLGDTAMYLCATSREHSYEQYFGPGTRLTVT.

The V call is TRBV7-3, the J call TRBJ2-3, with TRBD2 identical over 7 bases. V was pared by 5 bases and J by 2 bases, with 7 bases of the junction left unmatched. The germline CDR1 and CDR2 sequences are SGHTA and FQGTGA. This CDR3 region has 15 residues. The CDR3 loop is CASSLLGGDTDTQYF. DNA for the CDR3: TGTGCCAGCAGCCTGCTGGGGGGGGACACAGATACGCAGTATTTT.

The chain carries TRBV19 and TRBJ2-3, with TRBD1 as a possible D gene (6 bases). The CDR3 covers 14 residues. CDR1 LNHDA and CDR2 SQIVND come from the germline V gene (reference sequence). V was clipped by 6 bases and J by 5 bases, with 15 bases between them. The CDR3 sequence: CASRTTGSIDTQYF. In DNA, the CDR3 is TGTGCCAGTAGGACTACAGGGTCCATAGATACGCAGTATTTT.

The chain links TRBV6-5 to TRBJ1-2, with unresolved D. V lost 11 bases and J 3 bases, leaving 13 bases between the germline ends. The CDR3 totals 12 residues. Germline CDR1 is MNHEY and CDR2 is SVGAGI. The chain's CDR3 is CASTAEYYGYTF. The CDR3 bases are TGTGCCTCAACGGCGGAATACTATGGCTACACCTTC.

This CDR3 is CATRPQGGGTDTQYF. DNA of the CDR3: TGTGCCACCAGGCCCCAAGGAGGGGGCACAGATACGCAGTATTTT. This chain connects TRBV24-1 to TRBJ2-3; TRBD2 might be the D (6 bases). Trimming took off 7 bases at V and 1 base at J, with 14 bases between the two ends. CDR1 and CDR2 (germline): KGHDR, SFDVKD. CDR3 length: 15 residues.

The rearrangement links TRBV7-3 to TRBJ1-2, with D perhaps TRBD1 (5 bases). This CDR3 region has 14 residues. Germline loops: CDR1 SGHTA, CDR2 FQGTGA. Trimming removed 5 bases from V and 8 bases from J, with 18 bases in between. The chain's CDR3 is CASSATGTDSGYTF. As DNA, the CDR3 is TGTGCCAGCAGCGCAACCGGGACTGACTCGGGCTACACCTTC.

This sequence joins TRBV18 and TRBJ2-1, with a weak D call TRBD2 (5 bases). V was trimmed by 4 bases and J by 9 bases, leaving 13 bases between them. This CDR3 region has 13 residues. Germline assignment: CDR1 KGHSH and CDR2 LQKENI. The chain's CDR3 is CASSLLAQGEQFF. The CDR3 coding sequence is TGTGCCAGCTCACTTCTAGCTCAAGGTGAGCAGTTCTTC.

V and J are TRBV5-1 and TRBJ2-1, with D possibly being TRBD1 (5 bases). Trimming shortened V by 1 base and J by 9 bases, and 26 bases separated the two germline ends. Germline CDR1 reads SGHRS; CDR2 reads YFSETQ. The CDR3 has 18 amino acids. The chain's CDR3 is CASSLRPRVRVEYCEQFF. The CDR3 DNA is TGCGCCAGCAGCTTGCGTCCCAGGGTAAGGGTTGAGTATTGTGAGCAGTTCTTC. The full variable domain, in which reference TRBV5-1 and TRBJ2-1 provide the parts outside the CDR3, is KAGVTQTPRYLIKTRGQQVTLSCSPISGHRSVSWYQQTPGQGLQFLFEYFSETQRNKGNFPGRFSGRQFSNSRSEMNVSTLELGDSALYLCASSLRPRVRVEYCEQFFGPGTRLTVL.

The J gene is TRBJ2-7, the V gene TRBV27; D is ambiguous. The V end was cut by 3 bases, the J end by 4 bases, with 16 bases between. CDR3 size: 15 residues. Germline values: CDR1 MNHEY, CDR2 SMNVEV (reference sequence). CDR3: CASSLASGDLYEQYF. The CDR3 DNA reads as TGTGCCAGCAGTTTGGCGTCAGGCGACCTTTACGAGCAGTACTTC.

V and J are TRBV5-1 and TRBJ1-1; D gene uncertain. CDR1 and CDR2 (germline): SGHRS, YFSETQ. The CDR3 loop spans 14 amino acids. Trimming shortened V by 0 bases and J by 4 bases, and 10 bases separated the two germline ends. The CDR3 sequence is CASSLESLATEAFF. CDR3 sequence (DNA): TGCGCCAGCAGCTTGGAGTCCTTGGCCACTGAAGCTTTCTTT.

The chain couples TRBV5-1 to TRBJ1-2, with TRBD1 matching over 9 bases. The J segment lost 1 base and the V segment lost 0 bases, leaving 1 base of the junction unmatched. CDR1 and CDR2 (germline): SGHRS, YFSETQ. This CDR3 region has 15 residues. The CDR3 DNA sequence: TGCGCCAGCAGCTTGGAGGGACAGGGTAACTATGGCTACACCTTC. This encodes CASSLEGQGNYGYTF.

This chain uses TRBV19 with TRBJ1-1; possible D gene TRBD1, 6 bases. The germline V and J ends were trimmed by 11 bases and 4 bases, with 14 bases remaining between them. The CDR3 length is 12 residues. Germline-derived CDR1 and CDR2 are LNHDA and SQIVND (reference sequence). CDR3: CAAQGSGTEAFF. The DNA of the CDR3 is TGTGCCGCTCAGGGGTCTGGCACTGAAGCTTTCTTT.

The chain uses TRBV28 and TRBJ1-4; D unclear. This CDR3 contains 21 residues. Germline lookup yields CDR1 MDHEN and CDR2 SYDVKM. V was pared by 2 bases and J by 0 bases, with 25 bases between. CDR3 sequence: CASSLGPNADPGRATNEKLFF. The DNA for the CDR3 is TGTGCCAGCAGTTTAGGCCCCAACGCGGACCCGGGGAGGGCAACTAATGAAAAACTGTTTTTT.

This clone was counted between two and nine times. The chain links TRBV10-2 to TRBJ2-1; 9 bases line up with TRBD1. V shed 2 bases, J shed 3 bases, and the junction held 11 bases outside the gene matches. CDR1 and CDR2 from the germline V gene are WSHSY and SAAADI. This CDR3 region has 18 residues. CDR3 region: CASSEPGTGKSSYNEQFF. For the CDR3, the DNA is TGCGCCAGCAGTGAGCCCGGGACAGGGAAATCGAGCTACAATGAGCAGTTCTTC.

CDR3 DNA sequence: TGTGCCAGCAGCTTGGTTAGAGGGACAGGGGCTCAGCCCCAGCATTTT. It encodes CASSLVRGTGAQPQHF. The chain has TRBV5-8 and TRBJ1-5; 10 nucleotides align to TRBD1. The V gene end was trimmed by 0 bases and the J gene end by 6 bases; junction bases not matched to a gene: 6. Germline V gene lookup returns CDR1 SGHTS and CDR2 YDEGEE. The CDR3 is 16 amino acids.

This chain links TRBV10-3 with TRBJ2-7, with TRBD1 matching over 9 bases. This CDR3 has 14 residues. V lost 5 bases and J lost 6; bases outside the gene matches: 8. CDR1 is ENHRY and CDR2 is SYGVKD in the germline V gene. CDR3 sequence reads: CAISPGQGAGEQYF. For the CDR3, the DNA is TGTGCCATCAGTCCGGGACAGGGTGCGGGCGAGCAGTACTTC.

The J gene is TRBJ1-3, the V gene TRBV21-1; the DNA was not compared with TRBD1, the D call given in the table. TRBV21-1 is noted as a pseudogene. The CDR3 extends over 18 amino acids. CDR3 bases: TGTGCCAGCAGCAAAAACTACAGGGCCCTAAGCTCTGGAAACACCATATATTTT. This codes for CASSKNYRALSSGNTIYF.

The chain employs TRBV19 and TRBJ1-2; TRBD1 agrees at 9 bases. This CDR3 spans 12 amino acids. Germline trimming cut 3 bases from V and 11 bases from J; bases unmatched to any gene: 4. Germline-derived CDR1 and CDR2 are LNHDA and SQIVND (reference sequence). The CDR3 nucleotides are TGTGCCAGTAGTATCGTCGACAGGGGGTACACCTTC. Translation gives CASSIVDRGYTF.

The chain uses TRBV19 and TRBJ1-1; D unresolved. Germline V CDR1 and CDR2: LNHDA, SQIVND (reference sequence). The CDR3 is made up of 13 amino acids. V shed 6 bases and J shed 3 bases, with 11 bases lying between them. The CDR3 coding sequence is TGTGCCAGTAGCCACCAGGTCTACACTGAAGCTTTCTTT. Amino acid sequence: CASSHQVYTEAFF.

The chain recombines TRBV4-1 with TRBJ1-3, with D possibly TRBD1 on 5 matching bases. The germline V gene has CDR1 MGHRA and CDR2 YSYEKL. The CDR3 is 15 residues long. Trimming stripped 1 base from V and 2 bases from J, with 9 bases between. The CDR3 spells CASSQVPGPGNTIYF. The CDR3 DNA is TGCGCCAGCAGCCAAGTTCCAGGGCCTGGAAACACCATATATTTT.

This chain uses TRBV10-1 with TRBJ2-7; 11 bases fit TRBD1. This CDR3 comprises 14 residues. Unmatched junction bases numbered 5, after V lost 5 bases and J lost 5 bases. CDR1 is WNHNN and CDR2 is SYGVQD in the germline V gene (reference sequence). CDR3 coding DNA: TGCGCCAGCAGTCAAGGACAGGGGGCCCACGAGCAGTACTTC. Protein sequence: CASSQGQGAHEQYF.

The rearrangement links TRBV4-1 to TRBJ2-7, with D perhaps TRBD1 (5 bases). The CDR3 is 14 amino acids. V was trimmed by 1 base and J by 0 bases, leaving 7 bases between them. Looked up from germline, CDR1 is MGHRA and CDR2 is YSYEKL. The CDR3: CASSQGQPSYEQYF. The CDR3 DNA sequence: TGCGCCAGCAGCCAAGGACAGCCCTCCTACGAGCAGTACTTC.

The V and J genes are TRBV12-3 or TRBV12-4 and TRBJ1-3; D is ambiguous. The V end was cut by 11 bases, the J end by 9 bases, with 11 bases between. The CDR3 has 10 amino acids. CDR3 sequence: CAVSRSTIYF. DNA for the CDR3: TGTGCCGTCTCGCGGAGCACCATATATTTT.

The CDR3 loop reads CASSQDLEGDWDGYTF. The DNA of the CDR3 is TGTGCCAGCAGCCAAGATCTAGAAGGAGATTGGGATGGCTACACCTTC. V is TRBV14 and J is TRBJ1-2; D gene ambiguous. Germline V gives CDR1 SGHDN, CDR2 FVKESK. The CDR3 is 16 residues long. V was pared by 0 bases and J by 6 bases, with 17 bases between.

The V gene is TRBV2, the J gene TRBJ2-1, with 7 bases that match TRBD2. J lost 7 bases, V lost 7 bases, and 7 bases had no gene match. In germline, CDR1 is SNHLY, CDR2 FYNNEI. CDR3 length: 13 amino acids. In DNA, the CDR3 is TGTGCCAGCAATCTGGGAGCGGGGAATGAGCAGTTCTTC. Amino acids: CASNLGAGNEQFF.

The V gene is TRBV5-5, the J gene TRBJ1-1; 7 nucleotides agree with TRBD1. J gave up 0 bases and V 1 base, and 3 bases lay outside the gene matches. Germline lookup yields CDR1 SGHKS and CDR2 YYEKEE (reference sequence). This CDR3 has 15 residues. CDR3 amino acids: CASSLQGQMNTEAFF. As DNA, the CDR3 is TGTGCCAGCAGCTTGCAGGGACAGATGAACACTGAAGCTTTCTTT.

The chain couples TRBV12-1 to TRBJ2-1; TRBD2 reflects the table's D call only, with no check against the DNA. TRBV12-1 is shown as a pseudogene. The CDR3 extends over 20 amino acids. The CDR3: CASSHPVTSGGALIYNEQFF. The CDR3, as DNA: TGTGCCAGCAGCCACCCGGTAACTAGCGGGGGGGCGTTAATCTACAATGAGCAGTTCTTC.

In the case of this clone: Within the sample, other DNA sequences also encode this same CDR3. V and J are TRBV7-3 and TRBJ1-1; D is perhaps TRBD1 (5 bases). CDR1 is SGHTA and CDR2 is FQGTGA in the germline V gene. The CDR3 length is 13 residues. Trimming removed 1 base from V and 4 bases from J, with 7 bases in between. In DNA form, the CDR3 reads TGTGCCAGCAGCTTAAGGAGGGGCACTGAAGCTTTCTTT. It encodes CASSLRRGTEAFF.

The rearrangement joins TRBV5-1 to TRBJ2-5; 8 bases are shared with TRBD1. The CDR3 contains 18 residues. Germline-derived CDR1 and CDR2 are SGHRS and YFSETQ. With 0 bases clipped from V and 13 bases from J, the junction kept 23 bases outside the gene matches. CDR3 nucleotides: TGCGCCAGCAGCTTGGGGGCCCAAACCGGACAGGGATACCGAGAAGGGTACTTC. Protein product: CASSLGAQTGQGYREGYF.

J is TRBJ1-1 and V is TRBV9; D might be TRBD1 (5 bases). CDR3 length: 13 amino acids. CDR1 SGDLS and CDR2 YYNGEE come from the germline V gene. The germline V and J ends were trimmed by 0 bases and 8 bases, with 11 bases remaining between them. Here the CDR3 DNA reads TGTGCCAGCAGCGTAGAATTTGGGGCAGAAGCTTTCTTT. It translates to CASSVEFGAEAFF.

This sequence joins TRBV19 and TRBJ2-6; 11 bases are a match to TRBD1. Germline lookup yields CDR1 LNHDA and CDR2 SQIVND (reference sequence). V shed 1 base, J shed 2 bases, and the junction held 4 bases outside the gene matches. This CDR3 is 18 amino acids long. This CDR3 reads CASSIGTGGATGANVLTF. For the CDR3, the DNA is TGTGCCAGTAGTATAGGGACAGGGGGCGCGACTGGGGCCAACGTCCTGACTTTC.